The source of this TCR beta chain is a study of beta chain features in type 1 diabetes. The investigators reverse transcribed all of the isolated RNA, so they sequenced expressed TCRB transcripts. Assay: immunoSEQ multiplex PCR; the TCRdb copy retains only in-frame clones and omits some. The table has about 180,000 clones, about an eighth seen once; the top ten hold roughly 0.6%. This clone has more than one count but fewer than ten. Its antigen is not known. Purity exceeded 95% in all sorted populations. Overall study findings and caveats: Among type 1 diabetes patients, VDJ junctions had fewer insertions and more deletions. In these data, an HLA type influence on TCRB rearrangement remained unresolved.

Germline CDR1 and CDR2: SQVTM and ANQGSEA. V lost 3 bases to trimming and J lost 4 bases; unmatched junction nucleotides: 9. The CDR3 is 15 residues long. The chain recombines TRBV29-1 with TRBJ2-3, with 8 bases fitting TRBD2. Sequencing input: central memory CD4+ T cells from blood. The clonotype originates from a woman between 18 and 29 years old in good health. CDR3 protein: CSVDVTSGTADTQYF. Written as DNA, the CDR3 is TGCAGCGTTGACGTTACTAGCGGCACGGCAGATACGCAGTATTTT.